This passage covers 9 T cell receptor beta chains from one sample sequenced in a study of T cells after yellow fever vaccination. A single record per CDR3 protein comes from TCRdb applying MiXCR to the 5' RACE reads. The repertoire holds 450,000 to 550,000 distinct CDR3 sequences, about 19% seen once, with 13% to 15% in the top ten. The source was PBMCs, collected 15 days after the yellow fever booster vaccination. Receptors were obtained from a man aged 25 to 45 who received the YFV17D yellow fever vaccine.

This sequence joins TRBV2 and TRBJ1-6; D is unresolved. The V gene lost 3 bases and the J gene lost 9 bases, with 6 bases spanning the gap. CDR3 length: 12 amino acids. Germline V gene lookup returns CDR1 SNHLY and CDR2 FYNNEI. The CDR3 DNA sequence: TGTGCCAGCAGTGACCACAGTTCACCCCTCCACTTT. Protein sequence: CASSDHSSPLHF.

This clonotype was picked up a small number of times. This sequence joins TRBV29-1 and TRBJ2-1; 7 nucleotides agree with TRBD1. Trimming removed 6 bases from V and 0 bases from J; junction bases left unmatched: 11. CDR3 length equals 16 residues. Germline lookup yields CDR1 SQVTM and CDR2 ANQGSEA. CDR3 in DNA: TGCAGCGTGAGGGGGCTAGGAATTAGCTCCTACAATGAGCAGTTCTTC. Protein sequence: CSVRGLGISSYNEQFF.

This clonotype has a handful of counts. The gene calls are TRBV5-6 and TRBJ1-2; no firm D call. This CDR3 is 12 amino acids long. The germline CDR1 and CDR2 sequences are SGHDT and YYEEEE. V gave up 5 bases and J gave up 8 bases, with 13 bases separating them. The CDR3 protein is CASRGGPQGYTF. The DNA of the CDR3 is TGTGCCAGCAGGGGTGGGCCCCAGGGCTACACCTTC.

This clonotype has just a few counts. This chain uses TRBV20-1 with TRBJ1-1; D perhaps matches TRBD1 (5 bases). Germline V CDR1 and CDR2: DFQATT, SNEGSKA (reference sequence). The CDR3 contains 15 residues. Trimming cost V 6 bases and J 1 base, with 18 bases left between them. The DNA for the CDR3 is TGCAGTGCACTCGCGGGGGGTTCTGCGAACACTGAAGCTTTCTTT. This sequence encodes CSALAGGSANTEAFF.

The chain uses TRBV12-3 or TRBV12-4 and TRBJ2-7; D may be TRBD1 or TRBD2 (5 bases each). The CDR3 is 12 residues long. The germline V and J ends were trimmed by 4 bases and 4 bases, with 8 bases remaining between them. CDR3 amino acids: CASSWDPYEQYF. Written as DNA, the CDR3 is TGTGCCAGCAGTTGGGACCCATACGAGCAGTACTTC.

The rearrangement links TRBV7-9 to TRBJ2-7; D is tentatively TRBD1 or TRBD2 (5 bases each). The CDR3 covers 15 residues. Germline loops: CDR1 SEHNR, CDR2 FQNEAQ (reference sequence). V lost 0 bases and J 0 bases, leaving 9 bases between the germline ends. CDR3 nucleotide sequence: TGTGCCAGCAGCTTAGCAGGGACGTACTCCTACGAGCAGTACTTC. Translating it yields CASSLAGTYSYEQYF.

There are a few counts of this clonotype. This chain joins TRBV29-1 and TRBJ2-1; weak D call: TRBD1 (5 bases). Germline loops: CDR1 SQVTM, CDR2 ANQGSEA. V was clipped by 4 bases and J by 9 bases, with 10 bases between them. This CDR3 spans 11 amino acids. In nucleotides, the CDR3 is TGCAGCGTTGGTAGGGGTGGTGAGCAGTTCTTC. Translating it yields CSVGRGGEQFF.

This chain connects TRBV14 to TRBJ2-7; a weak D match, TRBD1 (5 bases). The CDR3 runs to 15 residues. Germline values: CDR1 SGHDN, CDR2 FVKESK. V lost 1 base to trimming and J lost 6 bases, with 16 bases between them. This CDR3 reads CASSQVPPGLGEQYF. CDR3 coding DNA: TGTGCCAGCAGCCAAGTGCCTCCAGGGCTAGGCGAGCAGTACTTC.

This clonotype appeared once. The gene calls are TRBV4-3 and TRBJ2-2, with TRBD1 identical over 8 bases. Trimming removed 0 bases from V and 11 bases from J; junction bases left unmatched: 8. Germline V CDR1 and CDR2: LGHNA, YSLEER. The CDR3 covers 15 residues. In DNA form, the CDR3 reads TGCGCCAGCAGCCAAGATGCGACAGGGGTTTATGAGCTGTTTTTT. Protein product: CASSQDATGVYELFF.